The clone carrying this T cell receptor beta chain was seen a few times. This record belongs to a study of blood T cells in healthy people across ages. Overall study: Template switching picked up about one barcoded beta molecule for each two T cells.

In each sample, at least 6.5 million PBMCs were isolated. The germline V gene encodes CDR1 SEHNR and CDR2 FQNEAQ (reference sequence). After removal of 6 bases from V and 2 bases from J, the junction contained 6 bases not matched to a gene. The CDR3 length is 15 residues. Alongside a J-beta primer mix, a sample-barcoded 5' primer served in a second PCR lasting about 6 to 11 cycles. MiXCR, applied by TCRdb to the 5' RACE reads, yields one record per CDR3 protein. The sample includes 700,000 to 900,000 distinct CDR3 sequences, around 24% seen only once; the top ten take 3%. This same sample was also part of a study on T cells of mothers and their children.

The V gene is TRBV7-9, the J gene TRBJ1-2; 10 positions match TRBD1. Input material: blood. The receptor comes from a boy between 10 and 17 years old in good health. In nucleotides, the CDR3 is TGTGCCAGCAGGAGACCGGGACAGGGGAACTATGGCTACACCTTC. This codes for CASRRPGQGNYGYTF.